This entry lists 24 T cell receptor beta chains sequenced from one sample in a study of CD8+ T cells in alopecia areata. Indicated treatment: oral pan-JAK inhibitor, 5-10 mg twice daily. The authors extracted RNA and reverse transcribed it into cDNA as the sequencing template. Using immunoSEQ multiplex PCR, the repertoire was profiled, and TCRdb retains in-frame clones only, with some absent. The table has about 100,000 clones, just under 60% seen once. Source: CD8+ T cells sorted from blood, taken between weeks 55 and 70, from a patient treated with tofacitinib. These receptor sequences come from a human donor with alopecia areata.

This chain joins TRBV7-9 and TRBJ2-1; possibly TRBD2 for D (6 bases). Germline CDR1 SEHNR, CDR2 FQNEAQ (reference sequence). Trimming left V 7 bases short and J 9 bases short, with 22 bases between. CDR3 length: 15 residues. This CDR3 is CASIQGRLGLSEQFF. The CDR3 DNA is TGTGCCAGCATCCAGGGTAGATTGGGACTTAGTGAGCAGTTCTTC.

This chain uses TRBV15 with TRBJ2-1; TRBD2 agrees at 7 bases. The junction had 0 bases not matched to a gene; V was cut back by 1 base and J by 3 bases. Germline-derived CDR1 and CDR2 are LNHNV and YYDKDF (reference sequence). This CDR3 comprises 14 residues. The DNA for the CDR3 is TGTGCCACCAGCAGAGGGGAGGGCTACAATGAGCAGTTCTTC. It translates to CATSRGEGYNEQFF.

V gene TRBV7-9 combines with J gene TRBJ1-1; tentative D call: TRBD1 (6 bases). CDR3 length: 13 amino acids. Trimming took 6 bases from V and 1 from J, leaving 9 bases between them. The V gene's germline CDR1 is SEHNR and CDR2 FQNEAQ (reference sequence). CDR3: CASSTGTNTEAFF. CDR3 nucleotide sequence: TGTGCCAGCAGTACAGGGACGAACACTGAAGCTTTCTTT.

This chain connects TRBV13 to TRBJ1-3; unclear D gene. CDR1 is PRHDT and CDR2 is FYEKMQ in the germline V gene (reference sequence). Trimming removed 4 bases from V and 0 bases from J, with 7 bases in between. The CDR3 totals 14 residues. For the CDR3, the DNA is TGTGCCAGCAGCTCCGGGCTCTCTGGAAACACCATATATTTT. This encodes CASSSGLSGNTIYF.

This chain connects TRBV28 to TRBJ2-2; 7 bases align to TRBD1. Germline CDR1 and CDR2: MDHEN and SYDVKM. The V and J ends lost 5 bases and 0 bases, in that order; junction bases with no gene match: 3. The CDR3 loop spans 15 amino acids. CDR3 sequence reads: CASSLQGSNTGELFF. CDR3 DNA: TGTGCCAGCAGTCTACAGGGGTCGAACACCGGGGAGCTGTTTTTT.

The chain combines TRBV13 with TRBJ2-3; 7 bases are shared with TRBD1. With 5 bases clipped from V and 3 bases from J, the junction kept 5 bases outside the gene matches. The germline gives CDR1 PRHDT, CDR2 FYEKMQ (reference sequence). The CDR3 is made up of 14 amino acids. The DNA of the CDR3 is TGTGCCAGCAGCGAAATGACAGGGACAGATACGCAGTATTTT. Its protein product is CASSEMTGTDTQYF.

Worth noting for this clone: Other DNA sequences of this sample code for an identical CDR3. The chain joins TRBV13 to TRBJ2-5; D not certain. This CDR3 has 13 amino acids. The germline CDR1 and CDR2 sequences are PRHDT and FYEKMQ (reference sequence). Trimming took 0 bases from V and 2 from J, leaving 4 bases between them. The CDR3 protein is CASSLGGQETQYF. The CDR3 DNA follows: TGTGCCAGCAGCTTAGGGGGACAAGAGACCCAGTACTTC.

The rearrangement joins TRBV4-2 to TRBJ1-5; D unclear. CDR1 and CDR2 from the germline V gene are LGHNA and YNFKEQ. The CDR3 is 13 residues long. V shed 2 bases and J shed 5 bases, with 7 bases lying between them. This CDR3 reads CASSQRNDQPQHF. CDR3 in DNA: TGTGCCAGCAGCCAAAGGAACGATCAGCCCCAGCATTTT.

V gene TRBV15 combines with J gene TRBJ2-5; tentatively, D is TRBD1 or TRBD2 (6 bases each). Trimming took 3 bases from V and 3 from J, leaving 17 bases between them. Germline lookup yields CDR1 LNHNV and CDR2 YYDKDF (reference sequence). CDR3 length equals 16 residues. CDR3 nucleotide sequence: TGTGCCACCAGCAGGGGACCCCAGGGGAGGAAAGAGACCCAGTACTTC. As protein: CATSRGPQGRKETQYF.

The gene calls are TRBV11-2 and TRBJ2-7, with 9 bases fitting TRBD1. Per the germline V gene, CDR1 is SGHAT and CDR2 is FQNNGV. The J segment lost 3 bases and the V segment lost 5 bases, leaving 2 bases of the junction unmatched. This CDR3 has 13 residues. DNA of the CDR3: TGTGCCAGCAGCCCGGGACAGGGCTACGAGCAGTACTTC. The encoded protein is CASSPGQGYEQYF.

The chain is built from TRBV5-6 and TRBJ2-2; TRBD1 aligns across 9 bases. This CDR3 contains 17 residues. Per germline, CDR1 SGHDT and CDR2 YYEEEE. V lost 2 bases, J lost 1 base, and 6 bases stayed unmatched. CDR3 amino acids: CASSFGTGGENTGELFF. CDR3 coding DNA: TGTGCCAGCAGCTTTGGAACAGGGGGCGAGAACACCGGGGAGCTGTTTTTT.

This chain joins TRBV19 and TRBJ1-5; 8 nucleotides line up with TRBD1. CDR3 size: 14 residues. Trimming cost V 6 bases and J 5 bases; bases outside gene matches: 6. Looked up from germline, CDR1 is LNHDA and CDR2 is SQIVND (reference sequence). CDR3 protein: CASSSTGAHQPQHF. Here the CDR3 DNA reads TGTGCCAGTAGCTCGACAGGGGCCCATCAGCCCCAGCATTTT. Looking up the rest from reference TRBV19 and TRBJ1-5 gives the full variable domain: DGGITQSPKYLFRKEGQNVTLSCEQNLNHDAMYWYRQDPGQGLRLIYYSQIVNDFQKGDIAEGYSVSREKKESFPLTVTSAQKNPTAFYLCASSSTGAHQPQHFGDGTRLSIL.

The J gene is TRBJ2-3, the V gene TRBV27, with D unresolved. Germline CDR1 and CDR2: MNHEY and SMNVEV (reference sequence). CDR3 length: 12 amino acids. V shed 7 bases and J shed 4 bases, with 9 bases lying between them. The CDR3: CASKRWPDTQYF. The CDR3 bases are TGTGCCAGCAAGAGGTGGCCAGATACGCAGTATTTT.

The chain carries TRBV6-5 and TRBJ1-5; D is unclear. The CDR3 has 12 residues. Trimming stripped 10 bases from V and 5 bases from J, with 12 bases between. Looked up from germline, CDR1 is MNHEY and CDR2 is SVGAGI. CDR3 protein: CANPTRDQPQHF. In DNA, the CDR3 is TGTGCCAACCCGACCCGAGATCAGCCCCAGCATTTT.

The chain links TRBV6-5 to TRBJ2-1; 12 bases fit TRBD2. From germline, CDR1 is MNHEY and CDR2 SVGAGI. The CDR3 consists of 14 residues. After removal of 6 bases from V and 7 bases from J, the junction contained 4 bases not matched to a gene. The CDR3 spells CASRNLAGGNEQFF. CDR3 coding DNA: TGTGCCAGCAGGAATCTAGCGGGGGGGAATGAGCAGTTCTTC.

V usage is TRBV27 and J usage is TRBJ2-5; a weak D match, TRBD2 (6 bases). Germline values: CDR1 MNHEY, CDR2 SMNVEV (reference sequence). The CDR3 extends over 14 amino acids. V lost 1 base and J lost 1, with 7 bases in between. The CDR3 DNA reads TGTGCCAGCAGTTTATGGCGGGGCCAAGAGACCCAGTACTTC. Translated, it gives CASSLWRGQETQYF.

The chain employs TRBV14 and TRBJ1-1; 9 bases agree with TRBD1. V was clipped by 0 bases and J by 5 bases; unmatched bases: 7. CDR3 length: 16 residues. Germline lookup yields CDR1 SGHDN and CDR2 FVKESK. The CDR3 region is CASSQDGGQGGTEAFF. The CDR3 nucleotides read TGTGCCAGCAGCCAAGATGGGGGACAGGGCGGGACTGAAGCTTTCTTT. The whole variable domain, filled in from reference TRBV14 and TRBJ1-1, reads EAGVTQFPSHSVIEKGQTVTLRCDPISGHDNLYWYRRVMGKEIKFLLHFVKESKQDESGMPNNRFLAERTGGTYSTLKVQPAELEDSGVYFCASSQDGGQGGTEAFFGQGTRLTVV.

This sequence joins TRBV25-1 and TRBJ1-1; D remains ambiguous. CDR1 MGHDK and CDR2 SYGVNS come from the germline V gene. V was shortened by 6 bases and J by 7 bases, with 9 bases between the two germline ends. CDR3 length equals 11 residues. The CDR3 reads CASRLVDEAFF. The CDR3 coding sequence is TGTGCCAGCAGACTTGTTGATGAAGCTTTCTTT.

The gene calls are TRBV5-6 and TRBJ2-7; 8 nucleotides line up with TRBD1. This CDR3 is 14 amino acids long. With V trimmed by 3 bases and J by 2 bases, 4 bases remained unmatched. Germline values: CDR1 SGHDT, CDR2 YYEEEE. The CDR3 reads CASSWGTGTYEQYF. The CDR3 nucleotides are TGTGCCAGCAGCTGGGGGACAGGTACCTACGAGCAGTACTTC. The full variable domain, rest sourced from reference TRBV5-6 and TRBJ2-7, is DAGVTQSPTHLIKTRGQQVTLRCSPKSGHDTVSWYQQALGQGPQFIFQYYEEEERQRGNFPDRFSGHQFPNYSSELNVNALLLGDSALYLCASSWGTGTYEQYFGPGTRLTVT.

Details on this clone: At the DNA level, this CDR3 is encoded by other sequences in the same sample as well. The CDR3 reads CASSVGGGPYEQYF. The CDR3 DNA reads as TGTGCCAGCAGCGTAGGCGGGGGACCCTACGAGCAGTACTTC. This chain uses TRBV9 with TRBJ2-7; 7 bases match TRBD2. CDR1 SGDLS and CDR2 YYNGEE come from the germline V gene. Trimming cost V 0 bases and J 2 bases; bases outside gene matches: 2. There are 14 residues in the CDR3.

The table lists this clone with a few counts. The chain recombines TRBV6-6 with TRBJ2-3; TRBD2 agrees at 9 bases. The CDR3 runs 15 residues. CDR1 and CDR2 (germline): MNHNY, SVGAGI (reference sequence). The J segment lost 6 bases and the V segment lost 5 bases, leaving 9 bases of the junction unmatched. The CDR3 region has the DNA TGTGCCAGCAGTGGACCGGGACTAGCATCCGATACGCAGTATTTT. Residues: CASSGPGLASDTQYF.

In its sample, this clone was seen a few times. This CDR3 reads CASSANTGELFF. CDR3 nucleotide sequence: TGTGCCAGCAGCGCGAACACCGGGGAGCTGTTTTTT. This chain joins TRBV5-4 and TRBJ2-2, with D unclear. There are 12 residues in the CDR3. Trimming removed 4 bases at V and 0 bases at J, with 1 base between. CDR1 and CDR2 (germline): SGHNT, YYREEE (reference sequence).

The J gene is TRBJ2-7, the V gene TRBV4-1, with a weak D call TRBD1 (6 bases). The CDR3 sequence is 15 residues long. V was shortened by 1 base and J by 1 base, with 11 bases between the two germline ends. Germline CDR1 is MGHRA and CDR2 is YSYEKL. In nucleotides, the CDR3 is TGCGCCAGCAGCCAAGTGGAAGGGGGTTCCTACGAGCAGTACTTC. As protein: CASSQVEGGSYEQYF.

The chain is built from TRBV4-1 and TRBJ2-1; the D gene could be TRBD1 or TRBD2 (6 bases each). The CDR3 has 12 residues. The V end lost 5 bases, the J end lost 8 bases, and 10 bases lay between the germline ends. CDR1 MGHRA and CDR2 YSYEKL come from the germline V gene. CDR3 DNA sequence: TGCGCCAGCAGCGCCGGGGGCCATGAGCAGTTCTTC. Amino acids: CASSAGGHEQFF.